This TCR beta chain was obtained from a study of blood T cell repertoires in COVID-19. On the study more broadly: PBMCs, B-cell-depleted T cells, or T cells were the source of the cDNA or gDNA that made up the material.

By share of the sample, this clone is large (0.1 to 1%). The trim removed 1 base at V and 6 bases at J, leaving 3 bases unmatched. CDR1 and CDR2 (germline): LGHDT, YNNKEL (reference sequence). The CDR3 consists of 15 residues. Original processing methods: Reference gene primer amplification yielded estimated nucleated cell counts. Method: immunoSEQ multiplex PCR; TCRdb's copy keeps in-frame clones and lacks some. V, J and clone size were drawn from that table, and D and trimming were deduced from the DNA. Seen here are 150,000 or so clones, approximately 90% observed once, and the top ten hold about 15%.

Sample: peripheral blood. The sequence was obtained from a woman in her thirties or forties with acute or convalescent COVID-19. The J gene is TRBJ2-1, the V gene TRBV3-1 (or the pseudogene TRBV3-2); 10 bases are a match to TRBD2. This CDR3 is CASSQGPSGSNEQFF. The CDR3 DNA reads TGTGCCAGCAGCCAAGGTCCTAGCGGGAGCAATGAGCAGTTCTTC.